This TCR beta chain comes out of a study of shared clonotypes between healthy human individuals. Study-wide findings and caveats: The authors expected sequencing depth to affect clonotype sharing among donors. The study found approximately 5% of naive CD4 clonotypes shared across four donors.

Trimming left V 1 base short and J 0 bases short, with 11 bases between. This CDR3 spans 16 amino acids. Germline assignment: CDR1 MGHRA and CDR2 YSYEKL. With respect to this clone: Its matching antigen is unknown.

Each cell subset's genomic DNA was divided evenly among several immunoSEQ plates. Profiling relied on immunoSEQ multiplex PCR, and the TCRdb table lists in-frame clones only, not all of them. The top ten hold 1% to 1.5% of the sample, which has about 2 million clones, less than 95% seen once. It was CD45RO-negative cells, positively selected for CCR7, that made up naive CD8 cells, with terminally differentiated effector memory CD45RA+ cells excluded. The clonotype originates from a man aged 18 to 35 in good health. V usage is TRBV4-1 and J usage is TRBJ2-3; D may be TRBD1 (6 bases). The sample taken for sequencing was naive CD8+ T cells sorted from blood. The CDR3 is CASSQVWGPSTDTQYF. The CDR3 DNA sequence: TGCGCCAGCAGCCAAGTCTGGGGGCCGAGCACAGATACGCAGTATTTT.